These 17 T cell receptor beta chains share one sample of origin, sequenced in a study of blood T cell repertoires in COVID-19. TCRdb's table, derived via immunoSEQ multiplex PCR, lists solely in-frame clones and lacks some. The table has around 220,000 clones, 80% to 85% seen once. The sequenced sample was peripheral blood. These receptors were taken from a human donor in a cohort sampled during active COVID-19.

The table lists this clone with a count of one. The gene calls are TRBV6-5 and TRBJ1-2; D ambiguous. The V end was cut by 4 bases, the J end by 2 bases, with 11 bases between. The V gene's germline CDR1 is MNHEY and CDR2 SVGAGI. This CDR3 contains 14 residues. The CDR3 region is CASSSHSANYGYTF. DNA of the CDR3: TGTGCCAGCAGTTCACACAGTGCAAACTATGGCTACACCTTC.

Only one count was recorded for this clone. The CDR3 loop is CASSKTRVAEAFF. CDR3 bases: TGTGCCAGCAGCAAAACCAGGGTGGCTGAAGCTTTCTTT. The chain recombines TRBV28 with TRBJ1-1, with D maybe TRBD1 (5 bases). Looked up from germline, CDR1 is MDHEN and CDR2 is SYDVKM. There are 13 residues in the CDR3. V lost 6 bases and J 6 bases, leaving 14 bases between the germline ends.

The gene calls are TRBV28 and TRBJ2-7, with 11 positions matching TRBD2. Germline CDR1 reads MDHEN; CDR2 reads SYDVKM. V was pared by 5 bases and J by 3 bases, with 6 bases of the junction left unmatched. This CDR3 contains 15 residues. The CDR3 loop reads CASSTGTSGYYEQYF. The CDR3, as DNA: TGTGCCAGCAGTACCGGGACTAGCGGATACTACGAGCAGTACTTC.

The chain is built from TRBV5-5 and TRBJ2-5; 8 bases are shared with TRBD2. Per the germline V gene, CDR1 is SGHKS and CDR2 is YYEKEE (reference sequence). J gave up 9 bases and V 3 bases, and 7 bases lay outside the gene matches. The CDR3 has 13 amino acids. CDR3 coding DNA: TGTGCCAGCAGCTCACAAACCGGGAGGGCCCAGTACTTC. It translates to CASSSQTGRAQYF.

The DNA of the CDR3 is TGTGCCAGCAGCCATCTACTGAATGAGCAGTTCTTC. It translates to CASSHLLNEQFF. This chain connects TRBV3-1 (or the pseudogene TRBV3-2) to TRBJ2-1; the D is unclear. The V end lost 3 bases, the J end lost 7 bases, and 7 bases lay between the germline ends. CDR3 size: 12 residues. The germline gives CDR1 LGHDT, CDR2 YNNKEL (reference sequence).

The J gene is TRBJ1-2, the V gene TRBV3-1 (or the pseudogene TRBV3-2); TRBD1 agrees at 9 bases. The CDR3 sequence is 15 residues long. Germline V CDR1 and CDR2: LGHDT, YNNKEL (reference sequence). V lost 5 bases and J lost 1; bases outside the gene matches: 5. CDR3 region: CASSAGQGGNYGYTF. The CDR3 bases are TGTGCCAGCAGCGCGGGACAGGGAGGTAACTATGGCTACACCTTC.

The chain combines TRBV28 with TRBJ2-7; perhaps TRBD2 as D (6 bases). With 3 bases removed from V and 7 bases from J, the gap between germline ends came to 16 bases. Germline V gene sequence: CDR1 MDHEN, CDR2 SYDVKM. CDR3 size: 14 residues. CDR3 sequence (DNA): TGTGCCAGCAGTTTCGGGGCCCGAGGAGGGGAGCAGTACTTC. Translating gives CASSFGARGGEQYF.

The V call is TRBV10-3, the J call TRBJ1-1; D gene ambiguous. Germline V gene data show CDR1 as ENHRY and CDR2 as SYGVKD. V was pared by 4 bases and J by 4 bases, with 10 bases between. The CDR3 extends over 13 amino acids. CDR3 sequence: CAISGKSGTEAFF. CDR3 coding DNA: TGTGCCATCAGTGGAAAATCGGGCACTGAAGCTTTCTTT.

The chain employs TRBV24-1 and TRBJ1-5; 9 bases match TRBD1. The V segment lost 4 bases and the J segment 6 bases; nucleotides outside the gene matches: 6. CDR1 is KGHDR, CDR2 SFDVKD, per germline. CDR3 length: 15 residues. The DNA of the CDR3 is TGTGCCACCAGTGAACCCGGGACAGGGTTTCAGCCCCAGCATTTT. It specifies CATSEPGTGFQPQHF.

The chain links TRBV7-8 to TRBJ2-5, with D perhaps TRBD2 (5 bases). V lost 1 base to trimming and J lost 5 bases, with 8 bases between them. The CDR3 spans 13 residues. Germline assignment: CDR1 SGHVS and CDR2 FQNEAQ. The CDR3 sequence: CASSLGTSETQYF. CDR3 nucleotide sequence: TGTGCCAGCAGCTTAGGGACTTCGGAGACCCAGTACTTC.

V gene TRBV4-3 combines with J gene TRBJ1-2; 9 bases agree with TRBD1. V lost 1 base to trimming and J lost 3 bases; unmatched junction nucleotides: 3. Germline CDR1 reads LGHNA; CDR2 reads YSLEER. This CDR3 spans 15 amino acids. CDR3 amino acids: CASSQVTGGDYGYTF. DNA for the CDR3: TGCGCCAGCAGCCAAGTGACAGGGGGAGACTATGGCTACACCTTC.

The gene calls are TRBV30 and TRBJ1-1; D perhaps matches TRBD1 (5 bases). V lost 0 bases, J lost 7 bases, and 12 bases lay in between. CDR3 length: 13 amino acids. From germline, CDR1 is GTSNPN and CDR2 SVGIG (reference sequence). The DNA of the CDR3 is TGTGCCTGGAGTGTACGGGGGGACCGTGAAGCTTTCTTT. Protein: CAWSVRGDREAFF.

The J gene is TRBJ2-7, the V gene TRBV27, with a weak D call TRBD1 (6 bases). Germline CDR1 is MNHEY and CDR2 is SMNVEV (reference sequence). The CDR3 is made up of 14 amino acids. V dropped 4 bases and J dropped 5 bases, with 15 bases sitting between them. For the CDR3, the DNA is TGTGCCAGCAGTTACCTTACAGGGCTCGACGAGCAGTACTTC. Amino acids: CASSYLTGLDEQYF.

The chain joins TRBV6-6 to TRBJ1-3; TRBD1 agrees at 7 bases. V shed 4 bases, J shed 4 bases, and the junction held 7 bases outside the gene matches. The CDR3 sequence is 15 residues long. Germline loops: CDR1 MNHNY, CDR2 SVGAGI (reference sequence). CDR3 bases: TGTGCCAGCAGTTCCTCCGGGACAGCCGGAAACACCATATATTTT. Encoded protein: CASSSSGTAGNTIYF.

Comments on this clone: The same CDR3 is also encoded by other DNA sequences in this sample. The V call is TRBV7-2, the J call TRBJ1-5; weak D call: TRBD1 (6 bases). Looked up from germline, CDR1 is SGHTA and CDR2 is FQGNSA. This CDR3 is 16 amino acids long. Deletions cut 1 base from V and 4 bases from J, with 14 bases between. CDR3: CASSLELGARNQPQHF. The CDR3 nucleotides are TGTGCCAGCAGCTTAGAGTTGGGGGCCCGTAATCAGCCCCAGCATTTT.

The rearrangement uses TRBV5-1 and TRBJ2-1; TRBD1 agrees at 8 bases. V was pared by 0 bases and J by 7 bases, with 6 bases of the junction left unmatched. Looked up from germline, CDR1 is SGHRS and CDR2 is YFSETQ. The CDR3 consists of 15 residues. CDR3 sequence: CASSLGPGGTNEQFF. The DNA for the CDR3 is TGCGCCAGCAGCTTGGGCCCAGGGGGCACGAATGAGCAGTTCTTC.

CDR3 amino acids: CASSQDTARGEQYF. The CDR3 region has the DNA TGTGCCAGCAGCCAAGATACCGCCCGGGGCGAGCAGTACTTC. The chain joins TRBV4-2 to TRBJ2-7; weak D call: TRBD2 (5 bases). CDR3 length: 14 residues. Looked up from germline, CDR1 is LGHNA and CDR2 is YNFKEQ. Trimming left V 0 bases short and J 6 bases short, with 12 bases between.